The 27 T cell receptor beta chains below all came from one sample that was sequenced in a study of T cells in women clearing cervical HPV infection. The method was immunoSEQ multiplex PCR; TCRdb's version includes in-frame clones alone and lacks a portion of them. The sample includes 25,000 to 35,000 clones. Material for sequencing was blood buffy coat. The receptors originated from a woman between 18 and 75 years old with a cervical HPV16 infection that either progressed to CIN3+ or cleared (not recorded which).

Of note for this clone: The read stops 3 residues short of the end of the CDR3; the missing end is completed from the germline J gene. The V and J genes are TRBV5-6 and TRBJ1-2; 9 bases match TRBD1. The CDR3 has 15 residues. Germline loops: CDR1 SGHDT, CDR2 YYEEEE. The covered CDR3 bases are TGTGCCAGCAGCTACCCCGGGACAGGGCTAGGAGGC. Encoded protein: CASSYPGTGLGG. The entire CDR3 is CASSYPGTGLGGYTF.

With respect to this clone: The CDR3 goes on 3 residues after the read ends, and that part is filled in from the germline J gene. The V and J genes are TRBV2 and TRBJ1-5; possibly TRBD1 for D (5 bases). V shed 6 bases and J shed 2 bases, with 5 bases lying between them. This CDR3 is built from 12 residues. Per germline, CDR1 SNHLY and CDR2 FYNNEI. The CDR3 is CASRQGNQPQHF. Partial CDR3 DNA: TGTGCCAGCAGACAGGGCAATCAGCCC. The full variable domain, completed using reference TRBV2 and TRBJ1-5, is EPEVTQTPSHQVTQMGQEVILRCVPISNHLYFYWYRQILGQKVEFLVSFYNNEISEKSEIFDDQFSVERPDGSNFTLKIRSTKLEDSAMYFCASRQGNQPQHFGDGTRLSIL.

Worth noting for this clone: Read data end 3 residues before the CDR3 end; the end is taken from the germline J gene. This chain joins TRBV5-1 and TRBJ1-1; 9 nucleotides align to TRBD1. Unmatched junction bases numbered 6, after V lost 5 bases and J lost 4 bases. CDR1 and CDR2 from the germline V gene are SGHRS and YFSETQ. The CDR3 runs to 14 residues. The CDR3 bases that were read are TGCGCCAGCAGAGGGGGGACAGGGCCCACTGAA. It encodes CASRGGTGPTE. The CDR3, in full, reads CASRGGTGPTEAFF.

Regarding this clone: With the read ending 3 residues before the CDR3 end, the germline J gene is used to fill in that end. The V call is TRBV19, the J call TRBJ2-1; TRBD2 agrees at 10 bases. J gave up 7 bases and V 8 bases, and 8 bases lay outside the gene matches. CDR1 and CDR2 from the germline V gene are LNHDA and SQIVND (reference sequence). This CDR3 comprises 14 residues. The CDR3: CASSSGSLGNEQFF. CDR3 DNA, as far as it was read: TGTGCCAGTTCTAGCGGGAGTTTAGGAAATGAG.

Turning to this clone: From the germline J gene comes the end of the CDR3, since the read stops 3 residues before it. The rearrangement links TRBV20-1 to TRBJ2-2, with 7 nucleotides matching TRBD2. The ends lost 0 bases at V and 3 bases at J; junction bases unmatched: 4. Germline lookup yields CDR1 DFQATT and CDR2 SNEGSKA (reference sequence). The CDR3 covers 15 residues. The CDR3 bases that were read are TGCAGTGCTAGAGAAGGCGGGAGTTACACCGGGGAG. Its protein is CSAREGGSYTGE. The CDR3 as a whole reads CSAREGGSYTGELFF.

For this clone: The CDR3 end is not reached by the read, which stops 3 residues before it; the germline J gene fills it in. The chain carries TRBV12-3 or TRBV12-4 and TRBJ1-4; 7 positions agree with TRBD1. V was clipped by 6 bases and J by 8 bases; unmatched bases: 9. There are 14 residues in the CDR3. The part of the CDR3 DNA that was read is TGTGCCAGCAGACAAGGGGGCGTTCGGGAAAAA. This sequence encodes CASRQGGVREK. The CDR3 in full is CASRQGGVREKLFF.

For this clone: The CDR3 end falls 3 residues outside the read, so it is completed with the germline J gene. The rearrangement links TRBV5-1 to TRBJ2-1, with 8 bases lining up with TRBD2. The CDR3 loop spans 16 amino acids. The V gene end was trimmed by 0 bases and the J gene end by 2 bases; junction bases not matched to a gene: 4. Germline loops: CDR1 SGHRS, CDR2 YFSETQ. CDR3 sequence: CASSLGGLEAYNEQFF. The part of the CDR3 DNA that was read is TGCGCCAGCAGCTTGGGGGGACTAGAGGCCTACAATGAG.

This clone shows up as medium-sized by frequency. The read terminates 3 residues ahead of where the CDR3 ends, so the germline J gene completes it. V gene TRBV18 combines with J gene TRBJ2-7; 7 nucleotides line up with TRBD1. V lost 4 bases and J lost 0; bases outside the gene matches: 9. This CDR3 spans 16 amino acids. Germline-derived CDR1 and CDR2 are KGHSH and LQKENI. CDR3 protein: CASSLQGGYSSYEQYF. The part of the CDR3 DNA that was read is TGTGCCAGCTCACTACAAGGGGGCTACAGCTCCTACGAG. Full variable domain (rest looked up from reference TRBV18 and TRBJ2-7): NAGVMQNPRHLVRRRGQEARLRCSPMKGHSHVYWYRQLPEEGLKFMVYLQKENIIDESGMPKERFSAEFPKEGPSILRIQQVVRGDSAAYFCASSLQGGYSSYEQYFGPGTRLTVT.

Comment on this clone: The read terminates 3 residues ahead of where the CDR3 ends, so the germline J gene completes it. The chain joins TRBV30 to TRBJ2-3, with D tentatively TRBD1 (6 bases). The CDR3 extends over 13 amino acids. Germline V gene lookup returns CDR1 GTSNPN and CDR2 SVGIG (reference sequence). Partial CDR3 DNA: TGTGCCTGGAGTCTCAGGGGCACTGAGCCG. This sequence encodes CAWSLRGTEP. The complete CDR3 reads CAWSLRGTEPQYF.

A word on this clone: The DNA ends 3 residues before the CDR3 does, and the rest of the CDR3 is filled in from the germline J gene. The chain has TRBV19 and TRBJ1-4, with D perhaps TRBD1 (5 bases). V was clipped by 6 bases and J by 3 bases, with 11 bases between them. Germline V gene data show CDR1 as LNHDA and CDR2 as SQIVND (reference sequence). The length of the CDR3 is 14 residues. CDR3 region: CASSGGRANEKLFF. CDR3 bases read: TGTGCCAGTAGCGGGGGGAGAGCTAATGAAAAA. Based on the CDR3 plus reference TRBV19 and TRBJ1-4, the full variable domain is DGGITQSPKYLFRKEGQNVTLSCEQNLNHDAMYWYRQDPGQGLRLIYYSQIVNDFQKGDIAEGYSVSREKKESFPLTVTSAQKNPTAFYLCASSGGRANEKLFFGSGTQLSVL.

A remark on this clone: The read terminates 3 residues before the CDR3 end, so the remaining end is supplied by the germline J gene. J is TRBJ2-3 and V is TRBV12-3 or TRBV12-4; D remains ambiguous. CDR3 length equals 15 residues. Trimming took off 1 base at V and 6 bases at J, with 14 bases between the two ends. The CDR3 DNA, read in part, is TGTGCCAGCAGTTTAGTAGTGGCAAGGGCGGATACG. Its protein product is CASSLVVARADT. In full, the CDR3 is CASSLVVARADTQYF.

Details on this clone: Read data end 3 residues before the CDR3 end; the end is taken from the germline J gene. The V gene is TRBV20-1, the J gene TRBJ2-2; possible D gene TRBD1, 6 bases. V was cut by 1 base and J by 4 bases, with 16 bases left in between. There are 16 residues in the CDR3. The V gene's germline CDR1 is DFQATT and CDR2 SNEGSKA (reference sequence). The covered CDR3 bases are TGCAGTGCTAGAGTACAGGGAGCTTCGGGCACCGGGGAG. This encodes CSARVQGASGTGE. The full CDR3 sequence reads CSARVQGASGTGELFF.

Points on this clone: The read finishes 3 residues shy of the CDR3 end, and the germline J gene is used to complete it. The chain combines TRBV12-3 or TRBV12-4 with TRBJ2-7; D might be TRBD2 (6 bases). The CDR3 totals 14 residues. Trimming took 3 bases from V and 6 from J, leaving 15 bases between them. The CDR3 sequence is CASSLGRVAAEQYF. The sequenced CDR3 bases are TGTGCCAGCAGTTTGGGCAGGGTAGCGGCCGAG.

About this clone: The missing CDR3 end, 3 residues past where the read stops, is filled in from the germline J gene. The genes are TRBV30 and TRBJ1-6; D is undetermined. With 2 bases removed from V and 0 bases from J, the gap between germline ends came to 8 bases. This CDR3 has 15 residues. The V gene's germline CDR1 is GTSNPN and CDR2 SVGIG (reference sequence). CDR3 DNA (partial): TGTGCCTGGAGTACATTGAGCTCCTATAATTCACCC. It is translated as CAWSTLSSYNSP. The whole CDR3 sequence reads CAWSTLSSYNSPLHF.

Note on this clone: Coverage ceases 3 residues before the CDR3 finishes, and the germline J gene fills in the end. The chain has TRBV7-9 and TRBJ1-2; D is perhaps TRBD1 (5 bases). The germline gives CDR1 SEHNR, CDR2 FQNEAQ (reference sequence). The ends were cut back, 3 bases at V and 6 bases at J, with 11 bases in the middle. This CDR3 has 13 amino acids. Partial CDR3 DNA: TGTGCCAGCAGCTTCCTCAGGGTAGATGGC. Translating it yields CASSFLRVDG. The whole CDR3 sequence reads CASSFLRVDGYTF.

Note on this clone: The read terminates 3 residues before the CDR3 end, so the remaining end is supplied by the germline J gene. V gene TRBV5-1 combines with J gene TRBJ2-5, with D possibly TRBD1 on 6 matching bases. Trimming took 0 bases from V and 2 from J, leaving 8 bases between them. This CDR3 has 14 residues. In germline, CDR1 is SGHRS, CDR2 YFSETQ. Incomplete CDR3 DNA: TGCGCCAGCAGCTTGGACACAGGGCAAGAGACC. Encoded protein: CASSLDTGQET. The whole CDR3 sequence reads CASSLDTGQETQYF.

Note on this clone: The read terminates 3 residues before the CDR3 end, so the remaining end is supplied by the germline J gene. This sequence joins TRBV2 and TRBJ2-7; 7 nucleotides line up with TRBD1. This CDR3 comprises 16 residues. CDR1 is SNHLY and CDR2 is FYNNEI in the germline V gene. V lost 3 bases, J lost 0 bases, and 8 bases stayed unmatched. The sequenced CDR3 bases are TGTGCCAGCAGTGATACCCCGGGACAGAGCTCCTACGAG. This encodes CASSDTPGQSSYE. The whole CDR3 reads CASSDTPGQSSYEQYF.

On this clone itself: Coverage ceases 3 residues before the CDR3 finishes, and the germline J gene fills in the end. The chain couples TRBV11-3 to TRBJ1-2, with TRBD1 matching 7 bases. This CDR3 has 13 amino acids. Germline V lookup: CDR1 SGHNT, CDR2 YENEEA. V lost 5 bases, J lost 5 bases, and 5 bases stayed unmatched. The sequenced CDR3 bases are TGTGCCAGCAGCGAACAGGGGAGTTATGGC. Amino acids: CASSEQGSYG. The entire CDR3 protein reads CASSEQGSYGYTF. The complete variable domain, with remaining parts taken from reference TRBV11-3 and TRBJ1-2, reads EAGVVQSPRYKIIEKKQPVAFWCNPISGHNTLYWYLQNLGQGPELLIRYENEEAVDDSQLPKDRFSAERLKGVDSTLKIQPAELGDSAVYLCASSEQGSYGYTFGSGTRLTVV.

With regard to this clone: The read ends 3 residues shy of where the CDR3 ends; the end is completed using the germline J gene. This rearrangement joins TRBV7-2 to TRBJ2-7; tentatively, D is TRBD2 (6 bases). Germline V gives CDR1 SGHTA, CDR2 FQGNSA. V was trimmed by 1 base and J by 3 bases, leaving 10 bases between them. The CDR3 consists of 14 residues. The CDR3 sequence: CASSLVGGLYEQYF. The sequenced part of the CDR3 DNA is TGTGCCAGCAGCTTAGTGGGAGGACTCTACGAG.

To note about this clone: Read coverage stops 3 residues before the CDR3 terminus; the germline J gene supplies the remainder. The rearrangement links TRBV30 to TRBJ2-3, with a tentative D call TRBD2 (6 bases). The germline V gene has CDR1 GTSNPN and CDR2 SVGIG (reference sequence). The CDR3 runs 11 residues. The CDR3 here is CAWLAEETQYF. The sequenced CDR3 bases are TGTGCCTGGTTAGCGGAAGAGACG.

The CDR3 loop is CASSLPGQGPTSGANVLTF. CDR3 bases read: TGTGCCAGTAGCTTACCGGGACAGGGGCCAACCTCTGGGGCCAACGTC. The chain carries TRBV19 and TRBJ2-6; 10 nucleotides agree with TRBD1. The CDR3 goes on 3 residues after the read ends, and that part is filled in from the germline J gene. Trimming cost V 6 bases and J 0 bases; bases outside gene matches: 11. Germline V gene data show CDR1 as LNHDA and CDR2 as SQIVND (reference sequence). This CDR3 is built from 19 residues. The entire variable domain, with the rest obtained from reference TRBV19 and TRBJ2-6, is as follows: DGGITQSPKYLFRKEGQNVTLSCEQNLNHDAMYWYRQDPGQGLRLIYYSQIVNDFQKGDIAEGYSVSREKKESFPLTVTSAQKNPTAFYLCASSLPGQGPTSGANVLTFGAGSRLTVL.

The CDR3 reads CASSLAPGAVYNEQFF. The part of the CDR3 DNA that was read is TGCGCCAGCAGCTTGGCCCCAGGGGCAGTCTACAATGAG. J is TRBJ2-1 and V is TRBV5-1, with D maybe TRBD1 (6 bases). Sequencing ends 3 residues short of the CDR3 end; the germline J gene provides the rest. The CDR3 is made up of 16 amino acids. The ends were cut back, 0 bases at V and 3 bases at J, with 13 bases in the middle. CDR1 is SGHRS and CDR2 is YFSETQ in the germline V gene.

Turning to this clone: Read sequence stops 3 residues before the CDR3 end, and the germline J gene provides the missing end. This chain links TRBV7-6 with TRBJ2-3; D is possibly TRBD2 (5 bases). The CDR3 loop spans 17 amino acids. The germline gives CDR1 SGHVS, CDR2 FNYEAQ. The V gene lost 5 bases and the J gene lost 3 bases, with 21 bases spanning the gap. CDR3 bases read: TGTGCCAGCAGCCTGGGCCCCCTGCTAGCACGTACAGATACG. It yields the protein CASSLGPLLARTDT. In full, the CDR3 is CASSLGPLLARTDTQYF.

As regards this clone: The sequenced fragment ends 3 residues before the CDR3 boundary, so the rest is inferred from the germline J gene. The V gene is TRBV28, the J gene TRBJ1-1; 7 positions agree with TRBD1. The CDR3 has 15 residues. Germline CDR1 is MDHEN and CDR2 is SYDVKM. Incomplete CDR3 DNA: TGTGCCAGCAGTCTCCTACAGGGGCTCGGTGCGGAA. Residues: CASSLLQGLGAE. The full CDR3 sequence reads CASSLLQGLGAEAFF.

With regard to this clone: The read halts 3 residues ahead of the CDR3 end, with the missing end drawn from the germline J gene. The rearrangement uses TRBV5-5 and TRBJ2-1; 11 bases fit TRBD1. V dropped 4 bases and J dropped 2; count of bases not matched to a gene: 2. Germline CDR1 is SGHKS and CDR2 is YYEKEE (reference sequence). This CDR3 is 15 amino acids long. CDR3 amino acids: CASSEGQGAYNEQFF. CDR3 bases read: TGTGCCAGCAGCGAGGGACAGGGGGCCTACAATGAG. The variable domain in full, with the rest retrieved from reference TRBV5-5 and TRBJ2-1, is DAGVTQSPTHLIKTRGQQVTLRCSPISGHKSVSWYQQVLGQGPQFIFQYYEKEERGRGNFPDRFSARQFPNYSSELNVNALLLGDSALYLCASSEGQGAYNEQFFGPGTRLTVL.

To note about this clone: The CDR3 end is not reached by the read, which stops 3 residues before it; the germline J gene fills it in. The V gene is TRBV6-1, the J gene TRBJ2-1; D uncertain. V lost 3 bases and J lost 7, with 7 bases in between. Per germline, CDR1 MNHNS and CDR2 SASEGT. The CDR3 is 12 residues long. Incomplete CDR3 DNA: TGTGCCAGCAGTGATAATAGAAATGAG. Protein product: CASSDNRNE. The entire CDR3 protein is CASSDNRNEQFF.

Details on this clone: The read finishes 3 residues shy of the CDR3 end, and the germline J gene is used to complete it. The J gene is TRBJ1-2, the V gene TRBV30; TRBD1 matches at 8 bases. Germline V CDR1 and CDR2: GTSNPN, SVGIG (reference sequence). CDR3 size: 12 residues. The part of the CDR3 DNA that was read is TGTGCCTGGCACAGGGGGAGTTACGAC. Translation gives CAWHRGSYD. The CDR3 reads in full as CAWHRGSYDYTF.